This T cell receptor beta chain was sequenced for a study of PD-L1 blockade in urothelial cancer. Study context: Blood analysis was done at 3 weeks (second dose) and 6 weeks after treatment began. Specimens of blood held a median count of 141,255 T cells.

TCRdb's table, derived via immunoSEQ multiplex PCR, lists solely in-frame clones and lacks some. The repertoire has tens of thousands of clones, roughly 90% of them found once; the top ten carry around 5.3%. This CDR3 is 16 amino acids long. Deletions cut 11 bases from V and 0 bases from J, with 17 bases between. CDR1 is MGHRA, CDR2 YSYEKL, per germline. Patients were diagnosed with urothelial carcinoma, either locally advanced or metastatic. V gene TRBV4-1 combines with J gene TRBJ2-6, with D perhaps matching TRBD2 (6 bases). This specimen consisted of PBMCs, obtained around atezolizumab (anti-PD-L1) treatment. The origin of this receptor is a woman aged 70-85 years with urothelial cancer. The CDR3 region is CAGAGGGLSGANVLTF. DNA for the CDR3: TGCGCCGGAGCCGGGGGAGGCCTCTCTGGGGCCAACGTCCTGACTTTC.